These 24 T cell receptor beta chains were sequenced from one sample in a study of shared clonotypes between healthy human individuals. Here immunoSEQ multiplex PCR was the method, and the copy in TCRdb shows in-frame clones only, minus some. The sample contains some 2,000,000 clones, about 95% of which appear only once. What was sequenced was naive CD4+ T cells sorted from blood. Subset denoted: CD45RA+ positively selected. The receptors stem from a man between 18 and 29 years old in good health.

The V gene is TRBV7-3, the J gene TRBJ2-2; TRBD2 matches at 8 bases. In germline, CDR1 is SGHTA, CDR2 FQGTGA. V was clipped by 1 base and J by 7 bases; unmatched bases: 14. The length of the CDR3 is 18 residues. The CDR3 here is CASSLRQPGLGSGGELFF. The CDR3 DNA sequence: TGTGCCAGCAGCTTAAGGCAACCGGGACTAGGGTCTGGCGGGGAGCTGTTTTTT.

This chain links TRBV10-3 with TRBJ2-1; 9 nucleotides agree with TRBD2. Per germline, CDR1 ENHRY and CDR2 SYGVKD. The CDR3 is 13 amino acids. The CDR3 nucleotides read TGTGCTACTTCGGCTAGCGGGGCCAATGAGCAGTTCTTC. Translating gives CATSASGANEQFF.

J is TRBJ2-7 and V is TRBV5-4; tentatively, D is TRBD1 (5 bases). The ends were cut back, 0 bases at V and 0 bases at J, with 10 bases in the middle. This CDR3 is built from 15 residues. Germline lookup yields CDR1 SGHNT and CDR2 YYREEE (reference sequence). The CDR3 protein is CASSLGGTTSYEQYF. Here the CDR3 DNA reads TGTGCCAGCAGCTTGGGGGGCACTACCTCCTACGAGCAGTACTTC. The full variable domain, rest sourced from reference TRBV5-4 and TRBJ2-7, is ETGVTQSPTHLIKTRGQQVTLRCSSQSGHNTVSWYQQALGQGPQFIFQYYREEENGRGNFPPRFSGLQFPNYSSELNVNALELDDSALYLCASSLGGTTSYEQYFGPGTRLTVT.

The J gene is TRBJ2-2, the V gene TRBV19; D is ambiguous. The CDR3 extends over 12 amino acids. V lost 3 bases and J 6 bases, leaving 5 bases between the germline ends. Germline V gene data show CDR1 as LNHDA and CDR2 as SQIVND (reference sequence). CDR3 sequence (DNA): TGTGCCAGTAGTATGACGGCCGGGGAGCTGTTTTTT. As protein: CASSMTAGELFF.

CDR3 nucleotides: TGCGCCAGCAGGAAGACAGGGGTTGGAGGCACAGATACGCAGTATTTT. As protein: CASRKTGVGGTDTQYF. The gene calls are TRBV4-1 and TRBJ2-3; 8 bases are a match to TRBD1. Trimming cost V 6 bases and J 1 base; bases outside gene matches: 9. There are 16 residues in the CDR3. CDR1 MGHRA and CDR2 YSYEKL come from the germline V gene.

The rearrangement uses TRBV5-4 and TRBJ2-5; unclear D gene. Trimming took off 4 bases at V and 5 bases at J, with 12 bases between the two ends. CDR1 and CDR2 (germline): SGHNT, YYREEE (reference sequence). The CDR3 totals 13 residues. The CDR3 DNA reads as TGTGCCAGCAGCCCCGACATGCCGGAGACCCAGTACTTC. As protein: CASSPDMPETQYF.

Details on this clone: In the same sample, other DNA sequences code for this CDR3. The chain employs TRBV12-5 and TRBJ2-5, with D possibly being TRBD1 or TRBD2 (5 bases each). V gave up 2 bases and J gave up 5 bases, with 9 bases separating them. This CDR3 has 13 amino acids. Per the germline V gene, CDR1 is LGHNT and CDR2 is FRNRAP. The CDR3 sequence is CASGLWGRETQYF. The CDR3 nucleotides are TGTGCTAGTGGTTTGTGGGGACGGGAGACCCAGTACTTC.

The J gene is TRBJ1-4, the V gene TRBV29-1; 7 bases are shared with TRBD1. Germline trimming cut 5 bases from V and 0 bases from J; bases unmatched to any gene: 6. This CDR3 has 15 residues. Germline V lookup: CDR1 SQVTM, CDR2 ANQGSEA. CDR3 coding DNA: TGCAGCGTTTCGGGACAGCCAGCAACTAATGAAAAACTGTTTTTT. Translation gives CSVSGQPATNEKLFF.

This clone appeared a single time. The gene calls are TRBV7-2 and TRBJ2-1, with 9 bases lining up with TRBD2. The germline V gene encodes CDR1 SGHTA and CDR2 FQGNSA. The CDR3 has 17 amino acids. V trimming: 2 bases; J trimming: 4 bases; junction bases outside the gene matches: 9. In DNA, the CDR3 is TGTGCCAGCAGCTTATACTTGGCTAGCGGGAATTACAATGAGCAGTTCTTC. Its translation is CASSLYLASGNYNEQFF.

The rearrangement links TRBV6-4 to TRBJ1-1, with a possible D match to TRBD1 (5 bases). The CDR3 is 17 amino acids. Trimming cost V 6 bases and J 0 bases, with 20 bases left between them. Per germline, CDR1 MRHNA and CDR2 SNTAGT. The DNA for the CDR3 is TGTGCCAGCAGGACCCCCCCCAGGGTTCCGCTGAACACTGAAGCTTTCTTT. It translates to CASRTPPRVPLNTEAFF.

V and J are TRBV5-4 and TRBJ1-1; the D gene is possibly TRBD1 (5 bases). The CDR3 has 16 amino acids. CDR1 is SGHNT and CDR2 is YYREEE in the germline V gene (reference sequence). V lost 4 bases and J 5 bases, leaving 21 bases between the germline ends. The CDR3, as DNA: TGTGCCAGCAGCCCGGGGAGGGGTAATTGGGAGACTGAAGCTTTCTTT. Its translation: CASSPGRGNWETEAFF.

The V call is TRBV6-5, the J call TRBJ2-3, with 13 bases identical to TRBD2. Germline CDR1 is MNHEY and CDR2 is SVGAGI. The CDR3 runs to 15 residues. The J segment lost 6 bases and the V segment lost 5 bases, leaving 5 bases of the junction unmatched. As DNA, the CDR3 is TGTGCCAGCAGTCGACTAGCGGGAGGTGGGGATACGCAGTATTTT. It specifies CASSRLAGGGDTQYF.

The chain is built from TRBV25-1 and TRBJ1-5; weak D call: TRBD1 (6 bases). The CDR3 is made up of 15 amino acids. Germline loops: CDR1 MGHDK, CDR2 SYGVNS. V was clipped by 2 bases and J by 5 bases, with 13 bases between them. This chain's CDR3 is CASSEPGRGDQPQHF. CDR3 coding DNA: TGTGCCAGCAGTGAACCAGGAAGGGGGGATCAGCCCCAGCATTTT.

For the CDR3, the DNA is TGTGCCAGCAGCCTCGATGGGCCGCAGTATTTT. It translates to CASSLDGPQYF. The V call is TRBV11-3, the J call TRBJ2-3; D is unclear. The CDR3 runs 11 residues. V lost 5 bases and J lost 10, with 10 bases in between. Germline V CDR1 and CDR2: SGHNT, YENEEA.

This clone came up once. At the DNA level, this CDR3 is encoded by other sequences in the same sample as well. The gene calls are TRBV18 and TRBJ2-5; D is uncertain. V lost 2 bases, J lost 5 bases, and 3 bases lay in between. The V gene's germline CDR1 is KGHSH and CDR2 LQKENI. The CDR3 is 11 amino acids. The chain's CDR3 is CASSPMETQYF. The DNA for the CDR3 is TGTGCCAGCTCACCAATGGAGACCCAGTACTTC.

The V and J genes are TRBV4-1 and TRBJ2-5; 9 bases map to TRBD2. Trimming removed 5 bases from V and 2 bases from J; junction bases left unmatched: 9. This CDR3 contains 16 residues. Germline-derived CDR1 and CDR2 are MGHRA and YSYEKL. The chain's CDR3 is CASSYLPGLAQETQYF. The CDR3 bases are TGCGCCAGCAGCTACCTCCCCGGACTAGCGCAAGAGACCCAGTACTTC.

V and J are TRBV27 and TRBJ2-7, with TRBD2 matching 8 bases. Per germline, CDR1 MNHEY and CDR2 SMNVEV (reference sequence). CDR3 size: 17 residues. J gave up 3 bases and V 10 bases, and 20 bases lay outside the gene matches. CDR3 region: CANPRIQRESLNYEQYF. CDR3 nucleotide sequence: TGTGCCAACCCCAGGATTCAGCGGGAGTCCTTAAACTACGAGCAGTACTTC.

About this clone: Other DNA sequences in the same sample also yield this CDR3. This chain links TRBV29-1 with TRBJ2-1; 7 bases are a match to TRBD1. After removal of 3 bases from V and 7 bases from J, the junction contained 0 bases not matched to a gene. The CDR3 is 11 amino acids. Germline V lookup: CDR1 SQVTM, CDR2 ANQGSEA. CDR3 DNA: TGCAGCGTTGACAGGGGGAATGAGCAGTTCTTC. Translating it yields CSVDRGNEQFF.

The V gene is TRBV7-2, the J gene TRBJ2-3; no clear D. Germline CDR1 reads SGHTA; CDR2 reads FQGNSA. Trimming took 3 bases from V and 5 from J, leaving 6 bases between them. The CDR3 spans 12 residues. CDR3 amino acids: CASSFTGDTQYF. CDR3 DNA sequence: TGTGCCAGCAGCTTTACCGGAGATACGCAGTATTTT.

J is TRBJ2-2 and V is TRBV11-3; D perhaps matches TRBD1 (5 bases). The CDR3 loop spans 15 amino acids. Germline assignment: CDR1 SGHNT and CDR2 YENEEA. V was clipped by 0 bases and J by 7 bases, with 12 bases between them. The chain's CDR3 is CASSLDREVGGELFF. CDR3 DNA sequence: TGTGCCAGCAGCTTAGACAGGGAAGTTGGCGGGGAGCTGTTTTTT.

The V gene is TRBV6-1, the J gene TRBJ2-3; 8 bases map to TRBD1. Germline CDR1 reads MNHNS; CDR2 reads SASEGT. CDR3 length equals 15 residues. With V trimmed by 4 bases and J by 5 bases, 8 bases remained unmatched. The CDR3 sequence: CASSVAGGFGDTQYF. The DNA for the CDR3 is TGTGCCAGCAGTGTGGCAGGGGGCTTCGGAGATACGCAGTATTTT.

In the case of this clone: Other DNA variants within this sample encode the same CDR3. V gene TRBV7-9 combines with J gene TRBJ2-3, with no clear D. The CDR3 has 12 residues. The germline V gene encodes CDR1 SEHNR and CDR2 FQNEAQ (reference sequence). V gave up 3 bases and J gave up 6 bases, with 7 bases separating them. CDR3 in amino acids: CASSFSRDTQYF. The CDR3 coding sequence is TGTGCCAGCAGCTTTAGTCGGGATACGCAGTATTTT.

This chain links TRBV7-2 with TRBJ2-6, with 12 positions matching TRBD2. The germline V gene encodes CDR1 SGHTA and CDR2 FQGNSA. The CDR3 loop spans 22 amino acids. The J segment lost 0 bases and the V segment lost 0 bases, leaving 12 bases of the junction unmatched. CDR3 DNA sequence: TGTGCCAGCAGCTTAGCTTCACAGTCTAGCGGGAGGGCCCACTCTGGGGCCAACGTCCTGACTTTC. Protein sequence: CASSLASQSSGRAHSGANVLTF.

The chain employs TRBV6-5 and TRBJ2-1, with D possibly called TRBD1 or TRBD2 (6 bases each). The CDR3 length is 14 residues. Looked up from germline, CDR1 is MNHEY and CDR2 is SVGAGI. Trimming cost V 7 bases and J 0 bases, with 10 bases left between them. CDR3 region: CASKGGSSYNEQFF. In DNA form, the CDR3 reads TGTGCCAGCAAAGGGGGGAGCTCCTACAATGAGCAGTTCTTC.